Listed here are 31 T cell receptor beta chains from one sample, sequenced in a study of CD8 T cells in Susac syndrome (dated by TCRdb to about 2019). Preparation of the library involved the immunoSEQ multiplex PCR assay. RNA was extracted using the RNeasy kit, and about 0.5 to 1 microgram was reverse transcribed with random hexamers. TCRdb cleaned the public reads at Q25 with fastp, built clones with MiXCR and kept in-frame beta chains. A single entry per CDR3 protein holds the most common genes and DNA from its merged rows. For this sample there are about 150,000 distinct CDR3 sequences; about 96% appear just once. The ten top clones hold 0.095% to 0.15% of the sample. The material sequenced was CD4+ T cells from PBMCs. These receptors came from a human donor with Susac syndrome.

The gene calls are TRBV20-1 and TRBJ1-1; D may be TRBD1 (6 bases). Germline V CDR1 and CDR2: DFQATT, SNEGSKA (reference sequence). This CDR3 comprises 13 residues. Trimming pared 4 bases from V and 3 bases from J, leaving 12 bases between. DNA for the CDR3: TGCAGTGCTATACAGGGAACGGACACTGAAGCTTTCTTT. Encoded protein: CSAIQGTDTEAFF.

This chain links TRBV9 with TRBJ2-3; TRBD2 matches 10 bases. CDR1 and CDR2 (germline): SGDLS, YYNGEE. Trimming removed 2 bases from V and 5 bases from J; junction bases left unmatched: 11. The CDR3 sequence is 17 residues long. CDR3 amino acids: CASSVRRAGGPGDTQYF. The CDR3 DNA reads TGTGCCAGCAGCGTCCGAAGAGCGGGAGGGCCGGGAGATACGCAGTATTTT.

The rearrangement uses TRBV15 and TRBJ2-1, with D maybe TRBD2 (6 bases). Germline V lookup: CDR1 LNHNV, CDR2 YYDKDF (reference sequence). The CDR3 runs to 14 residues. Trimming removed 7 bases at V and 4 bases at J, with 14 bases between. The DNA of the CDR3 is TGTGCCACCAACCCGGGAGTAGGGTACAATGAGCAGTTCTTC. Protein product: CATNPGVGYNEQFF.

The rearrangement links TRBV20-1 to TRBJ1-1; D might be TRBD1 (5 bases). This CDR3 has 14 residues. V was pared by 0 bases and J by 11 bases, with 19 bases between. CDR1 and CDR2 from the germline V gene are DFQATT and SNEGSKA (reference sequence). CDR3 sequence: CSARDAGHPAGAFF. Here the CDR3 DNA reads TGCAGTGCTAGAGACGCAGGACACCCCGCGGGGGCTTTCTTT.

The rearrangement uses TRBV3-1 and TRBJ1-1; D is unresolved. V lost 3 bases and J lost 5, with 7 bases in between. The CDR3 is 12 amino acids. Germline CDR1 reads LGHDT; CDR2 reads YNNKEL (reference sequence). CDR3: CASSHLRTEAFF. As DNA, the CDR3 is TGTGCCAGCAGCCATCTCCGGACTGAAGCTTTCTTT.

The chain couples TRBV7-9 to TRBJ2-7; D unresolved. The length of the CDR3 is 14 residues. V was cut by 3 bases and J by 4 bases, with 13 bases left in between. CDR1 is SEHNR, CDR2 FQNEAQ, per germline (reference sequence). The CDR3 here is CASSFNYSPYEQYF. DNA of the CDR3: TGTGCCAGCAGCTTCAACTATTCCCCTTACGAGCAGTACTTC.

The V gene is TRBV29-1, the J gene TRBJ1-1; a weak D match, TRBD1 (5 bases). V was pared by 7 bases and J by 0 bases, with 15 bases between. Germline CDR1 reads SQVTM; CDR2 reads ANQGSEA. The CDR3 runs 14 residues. In DNA form, the CDR3 reads TGCAGCGCGAACTGGGGGTTATTGAACACTGAAGCTTTCTTT. The encoded protein is CSANWGLLNTEAFF.

The V and J genes are TRBV5-1 and TRBJ2-1, with 9 bases fitting TRBD2. Germline V gene lookup returns CDR1 SGHRS and CDR2 YFSETQ. After removal of 4 bases from V and 6 bases from J, the junction contained 5 bases not matched to a gene. The CDR3 consists of 14 residues. CDR3 amino acids: CASSGGREINEQFF. The CDR3 DNA follows: TGCGCCAGCAGCGGCGGGAGGGAGATCAATGAGCAGTTCTTC.

V gene TRBV30 combines with J gene TRBJ2-7, with D maybe TRBD1 (6 bases). V was cut by 2 bases and J by 6 bases, with 11 bases left in between. In germline, CDR1 is GTSNPN, CDR2 SVGIG (reference sequence). The CDR3 runs 12 residues. CDR3 amino acids: CAWSPGTFEQYF. The CDR3 nucleotides read TGTGCCTGGAGTCCAGGGACATTCGAGCAGTACTTC. The whole variable domain, remainder taken from reference TRBV30 and TRBJ2-7, is SQTIHQWPATLVQPVGSPLSLECTVEGTSNPNLYWYRQAAGRGLQLLFYSVGIGQISSEVPQNLSASRPQDRQFILSSKKLLLSDSGFYLCAWSPGTFEQYFGPGTRLTVT.

The chain employs TRBV30 and TRBJ2-5; D tentatively reads TRBD1 or TRBD2 (7 bases each). V was shortened by 3 bases and J by 5 bases, with 19 bases between the two germline ends. The CDR3 has 15 amino acids. Germline CDR1 is GTSNPN and CDR2 is SVGIG (reference sequence). The CDR3 DNA reads TGTGCCTGGAGCCCAGGGGGGGGTACTGTCGAGACCCAGTACTTC. It is translated as CAWSPGGGTVETQYF.

The chain combines TRBV29-1 with TRBJ2-3; D remains unclear. The V gene's germline CDR1 is SQVTM and CDR2 ANQGSEA. V was pared by 2 bases and J by 4 bases, with 10 bases between. CDR3 length equals 13 residues. The CDR3 region has the DNA TGCAGCGTTGAATGGGGTGGTGCAGATACGCAGTATTTT. It translates to CSVEWGGADTQYF.

The chain combines TRBV4-3 with TRBJ1-2; D unresolved. Looked up from germline, CDR1 is LGHNA and CDR2 is YSLEER. The CDR3 length is 14 residues. Trimming removed 0 bases from V and 4 bases from J, with 9 bases in between. In DNA, the CDR3 is TGCGCCAGCAGCCAAGAACACGGGAGCTATGGCTACACCTTC. Its protein is CASSQEHGSYGYTF.

The chain employs TRBV30 and TRBJ1-2; D remains ambiguous. Germline CDR1 is GTSNPN and CDR2 is SVGIG (reference sequence). The CDR3 runs to 11 residues. V lost 3 bases, J lost 9 bases, and 11 bases lay in between. The CDR3 sequence: CAWRESSRYTF. DNA for the CDR3: TGTGCCTGGAGAGAAAGCAGCCGCTACACCTTC.

This rearrangement joins TRBV20-1 to TRBJ2-5; D is tentatively TRBD1 or TRBD2 (5 bases each). The CDR3 totals 13 residues. Trimming removed 6 bases from V and 1 base from J, with 12 bases in between. Germline lookup yields CDR1 DFQATT and CDR2 SNEGSKA (reference sequence). In DNA form, the CDR3 reads TGCAGTGCCCGCCGGGACGGCCAAGAGACCCAGTACTTC. Translated: CSARRDGQETQYF.

This clonotype was observed once. The rearrangement joins TRBV6-5 to TRBJ2-2; TRBD1 aligns across 7 bases. The CDR3 totals 13 residues. Germline CDR1 reads MNHEY; CDR2 reads SVGAGI. Trimming at V came to 5 bases and at J to 6 bases, leaving 3 bases not matched to a gene. The CDR3 DNA reads TGTGCCAGCAGTGACAGGGTCCCCGGGGAGCTGTTTTTT. This encodes CASSDRVPGELFF.

The chain is built from TRBV7-9 and TRBJ1-1, with unresolved D. CDR1 is SEHNR and CDR2 is FQNEAQ in the germline V gene (reference sequence). CDR3 length: 13 residues. Trimming left V 7 bases short and J 6 bases short, with 15 bases between. CDR3 loop: CASTPTTSAEAFF. In nucleotides, the CDR3 is TGTGCCAGCACCCCGACCACATCAGCTGAAGCTTTCTTT.

The chain recombines TRBV14 with TRBJ2-3; TRBD1 might be the D (6 bases). CDR1 and CDR2 (germline): SGHDN, FVKESK. V gave up 8 bases and J gave up 2 bases, with 8 bases separating them. This CDR3 has 12 residues. The CDR3 region is CASGGLTDTQYF. DNA for the CDR3: TGTGCCAGCGGGGGCCTCACAGATACGCAGTATTTT.

This clonotype was picked up one time. The chain joins TRBV9 to TRBJ2-7, with a weak D call TRBD2 (5 bases). The CDR3 covers 15 residues. The V and J ends lost 0 bases and 2 bases respectively, with 12 bases between them. Germline lookup yields CDR1 SGDLS and CDR2 YYNGEE. CDR3 DNA sequence: TGTGCCAGCAGCGTAGGTCCGGGGAGCACCTACGAGCAGTACTTC. The encoded protein is CASSVGPGSTYEQYF.

The rearrangement joins TRBV30 to TRBJ2-7, with a tentative D call TRBD1 (6 bases). This CDR3 region has 13 residues. The V and J ends lost 0 bases and 5 bases respectively, with 11 bases between them. In germline, CDR1 is GTSNPN, CDR2 SVGIG (reference sequence). The CDR3 DNA is TGTGCCTGGAGTGTACCAGGGGCCGACGAGCAGTACTTC. As protein: CAWSVPGADEQYF.

The chain carries TRBV24-1 and TRBJ2-3; the D is unclear. CDR1 is KGHDR, CDR2 SFDVKD, per germline. The germline V and J ends were trimmed by 5 bases and 0 bases, with 11 bases remaining between them. This CDR3 is built from 15 residues. CDR3 DNA sequence: TGTGCCACCAGTGGCCCCCTTGGGAGCACAGATACGCAGTATTTT. As protein: CATSGPLGSTDTQYF.

This clonotype was observed a handful of times. The chain recombines TRBV15 with TRBJ2-7; D not resolved. Germline-derived CDR1 and CDR2 are LNHNV and YYDKDF (reference sequence). Trimming took 0 bases from V and 3 from J, leaving 18 bases between them. This CDR3 is built from 17 residues. CDR3 coding DNA: TGTGCCACCAGCAGAGATGGATGGGGTAGTCTTTTCTACGAGCAGTACTTC. It specifies CATSRDGWGSLFYEQYF.

The rearrangement links TRBV6-6 to TRBJ2-7, with 8 bases aligning to TRBD1. The junction had 15 bases not matched to a gene; V was cut back by 0 bases and J by 11 bases. Germline V CDR1 and CDR2: MNHNY, SVGAGI (reference sequence). The CDR3 sequence is 16 residues long. The CDR3 loop is CASSYSPGTGVGVKYV. The DNA for the CDR3 is TGTGCCAGCAGTTACTCGCCGGGGACAGGCGTCGGAGTTAAGTACGTC.

The gene calls are TRBV7-4 and TRBJ2-7; D is undetermined. Trimming took 2 bases from V and 0 from J, leaving 11 bases between them. CDR3 length: 15 residues. Per germline, CDR1 SGHVT and CDR2 SQSDAQ. CDR3 nucleotide sequence: TGTGCCAGCAGCTTATCTTCCTTTCCCTCCTACGAGCAGTACGTC. Encoded protein: CASSLSSFPSYEQYV.

This clonotype was found once. The chain joins TRBV9 to TRBJ1-2; D unresolved. Germline loops: CDR1 SGDLS, CDR2 YYNGEE. V lost 2 bases to trimming and J lost 2 bases, with 13 bases between them. This CDR3 comprises 15 residues. The chain's CDR3 is CASSVGGLGNYGYTF. CDR3 nucleotide sequence: TGTGCCAGCAGCGTTGGAGGGTTGGGAAACTATGGCTACACCTTC.

The rearrangement links TRBV7-9 to TRBJ2-7; D is possibly TRBD1 (6 bases). CDR1 is SEHNR, CDR2 FQNEAQ, per germline (reference sequence). The CDR3 loop spans 12 amino acids. V was shortened by 0 bases and J by 10 bases, with 10 bases between the two germline ends. Here the CDR3 reads CASSLARGNQYF. In DNA form, the CDR3 reads TGTGCCAGCAGCTTAGCGAGGGGGAACCAGTACTTC.

J is TRBJ1-5 and V is TRBV12-3 or TRBV12-4, with 8 bases identical to TRBD1. The CDR3 runs to 15 residues. V lost 6 bases and J lost 2; bases outside the gene matches: 6. CDR3 sequence reads: CASSPSTGGNQPQHF. For the CDR3, the DNA is TGTGCCAGCAGCCCCTCGACAGGGGGCAATCAGCCCCAGCATTTT.

The chain uses TRBV20-1 and TRBJ1-1, with D perhaps matching TRBD1 (6 bases). Germline-derived CDR1 and CDR2 are DFQATT and SNEGSKA (reference sequence). This CDR3 contains 13 residues. The ends were cut back, 7 bases at V and 4 bases at J, with 16 bases in the middle. The chain's CDR3 is CSGQYGQTTEAFF. In DNA, the CDR3 is TGCAGTGGACAATATGGACAGACCACTGAAGCTTTCTTT.

The chain recombines TRBV4-2 with TRBJ2-5; 10 nucleotides align to TRBD1. This CDR3 region has 15 residues. Germline trimming cut 4 bases from V and 5 bases from J; bases unmatched to any gene: 7. The germline gives CDR1 LGHNA, CDR2 YNFKEQ. This CDR3 is CASSRRQGQGETQYF. The CDR3 nucleotides are TGTGCCAGCAGCCGTCGACAGGGACAGGGGGAGACCCAGTACTTC.

The chain employs TRBV5-6 and TRBJ1-1; the D is unclear. The germline gives CDR1 SGHDT, CDR2 YYEEEE. Between the trimmed V and J ends, which lost 4 bases and 1 base, there was a span of 11 bases. The CDR3 totals 14 residues. The CDR3 DNA reads as TGTGCCAGCAGCCCGACCCCAGAGAACACTGAAGCTTTCTTT. Amino acid sequence: CASSPTPENTEAFF.

The genes are TRBV4-1 and TRBJ1-5; 7 nucleotides align to TRBD1. CDR3 length equals 16 residues. Unmatched junction bases numbered 7, after V lost 1 base and J lost 4 bases. Per the germline V gene, CDR1 is MGHRA and CDR2 is YSYEKL. CDR3 bases: TGCGCCAGCAGCCAAGTTTGGGACAGCAGAAATCAGCCCCAGCATTTT. Translated: CASSQVWDSRNQPQHF.

The V and J genes are TRBV30 and TRBJ2-2; D is ambiguous. Trimming pared 3 bases from V and 4 bases from J, leaving 12 bases between. Looked up from germline, CDR1 is GTSNPN and CDR2 is SVGIG (reference sequence). The CDR3 is 14 amino acids. CDR3 in amino acids: CAWSEPRVTGELFF. CDR3 DNA: TGTGCCTGGAGCGAGCCGAGAGTCACCGGGGAGCTGTTTTTT. The whole variable domain, filled in from reference TRBV30 and TRBJ2-2, reads SQTIHQWPATLVQPVGSPLSLECTVEGTSNPNLYWYRQAAGRGLQLLFYSVGIGQISSEVPQNLSASRPQDRQFILSSKKLLLSDSGFYLCAWSEPRVTGELFFGEGSRLTVL.